This paragraph reports one T cell receptor beta chain. What it binds is not known. The sample belongs to a study of T cell responses to AZD1222 COVID-19 vaccine. Findings of the study overall: A mostly white British donor set with more females was recruited, and clonal diversity was possibly underestimated. Among vaccine-associated CD4 TCRs, coverage spanned spike, with dominance at 160-218 and 743-854.

Germline V lookup: CDR1 KGHDR, CDR2 SFDVKD. The CDR3 spans 16 residues. The V end lost 3 bases, the J end lost 0 bases, and 11 bases lay between the germline ends. Here immunoSEQ multiplex PCR was the method, and the copy in TCRdb shows in-frame clones only, minus some. Of about 79,000 clones listed, 80% to 90% are singletons. Combined were second doses at about 4 or about 12 weeks. The chain has TRBV24-1 and TRBJ1-5; no firm D call. The receptor's source is an adult who received the AZD1222 COVID-19 vaccine. The source material was peripheral blood, sampled 28 days after the second AZD1222 dose. The CDR3 here is CATSDPRALSNQPQHF. Here the CDR3 DNA reads TGTGCCACCAGTGATCCCCGGGCTCTTAGCAATCAGCCCCAGCATTTT.